What follows is one T cell receptor (beta chain) and its context. Which antigen it targets is not known. There are no base qualities to consult, and no much larger clone falls within one base. The data originate from a study of blood T cell repertoires in COVID-19 (dated by TCRdb to the early 2020s). About the full investigation: The collaborator samples originated in the United States, Italy and Spain and spanned the acute and convalescent phases of COVID-19. The prospective study material was composed of cDNA or gDNA derived from T cells, B-cell-depleted T cells, or PBMCs. The dataset comprised deeply sampled blood TCRbeta repertoires from subjects exposed to, actively infected with, or recovered from COVID-19. A freely available public database, intended as a resource for researchers studying the immune response to SARS-CoV-2, is where the repertoires were released. The samples were drawn from the first 160 participants of the ongoing ImmuneRACE study and from 1,254 subjects provided by 6 global collaborators. Sample metadata almost always included a de-identified subject ID, COVID-19 status, age in years and sex. Where available, HLA class I and class II types were obtained from metadata supplied by the sample provider rather than from assay-based typing. Beyond this particular receptor, the publication reports: How much clinical and demographic metadata was included differed by source and by participant, and the metadata was provided uncurated.

The immunoSEQ Assay, a bias-controlled multiplex PCR, was used to amplify TCRbeta CDR3 regions from genomic DNA. Turning to the authors' computational methods: Nucleated cell counts per sample were estimated from amplification of reference gene primers within the assay. Sequence reads were collapsed and filtered to measure the absolute abundance of every unique TCRbeta CDR3 rearrangement. Productive Simpson clonality was computed per sample as the square root of Simpson's diversity index over productive rearrangements. TCRdb took over this immuneACCESS table, retaining in-frame rearrangements with V and J assigned. Such tables are incomplete; in checked studies, under half of the missing clones stem from an unresolved V gene, and the remainder is unexplained. V, J and clone size reflect that table, while D and trimming were determined from the DNA. Present in this sample are more than 150,000 clones, roughly 88% of which were seen just once. Clones ranked in the top ten supply more than 8% of the sample.

Each collaborating institution followed its own protocols to collect whole blood in K2EDTA tubes. For TCRbeta analysis, collaborators shipped samples in one of three forms: frozen whole blood, isolated PBMCs, or DNA extracted from either of those sample types. Cut back by 3 bases and 5 bases, the V and J ends lie 10 bases apart. There are 13 amino acids in the CDR3, from cysteine to phenylalanine inclusive. The kept DNA is CDR3 alone, 39 bases in frame from the first base. CDR1 and CDR2 were assigned from the germline V gene (reference sequence) as LNHDA and SQIVND. The sample was peripheral blood. The chain uses TRBV19 and TRBJ2-5; the D gene remains uncertain. This receptor was obtained from an elderly woman with acute or convalescent COVID-19. This receptor has the CDR3 CASSISLRETQYF. The bases are TGTGCCAGTAGTATTTCGCTCAGGGAGACCCAGTACTTC.